The source of this T cell receptor beta chain is a study of cytomegalovirus exposure and HLA in healthy donors. Study results and limitations: In an earlier analysis, about 87% or about 30%: the productive usage of most TCR beta V segments. Specific recognition of CMV antigens was confirmed in vitro for a few chains (all CMV-associated). Fewer N-insertions than the roughly 670-donor mean were reportedly shown by an Asian-associated ancestry cluster in a later analysis. The study put some 150 TCR beta chains on its list as cytomegalovirus-associated.

The CDR3 spans 17 residues. Germline CDR1 reads SGHRS; CDR2 reads YFSETQ. V lost 2 bases and J 3 bases, leaving 21 bases between the germline ends. Amplification used 60 Vbeta primers and 13 Jbeta primers. Measured with immunoSEQ multiplex PCR; TCRdb has only the in-frame clones, and not every one. Here the sample spans about 260,000 clones, under 80% being singletons. In the case of this clone: Its antigen is unknown.

The TCR originated in a female donor in good health and CMV-seronegative. The genes are TRBV5-1 and TRBJ2-7, with a weak D call TRBD1 (6 bases). Sequencing used PBMCs. Here the CDR3 DNA reads TGCGCCAGCAGCTTAAGTCGAGGGGTGGGCAGGGGCTACGAGCAGTACTTC. This encodes CASSLSRGVGRGYEQYF.